This TCR beta chain was captured by sequencing in a study of cytomegalovirus exposure and HLA in healthy donors. Across the whole study: Of 300 to 450 genotyped donors, about 80% clustered with self-reported Caucasian donors.

Trimming left V 7 bases short and J 4 bases short, with 16 bases between. CDR3 length equals 14 residues. From germline, CDR1 is SGHTA and CDR2 FQGNSA. The table lists this clone with a few counts. With 60 Vbeta and 13 Jbeta primers, the PCR was carried out. The protocol was immunoSEQ multiplex PCR, while the TCRdb copy is restricted to in-frame clones and leaves out a portion. The sample consists of around 90,000 clones, roughly 79% of them appearing once. The rearrangement uses TRBV7-2 and TRBJ1-2; a possible D gene is TRBD1 (6 bases). Sequenced sample: PBMCs. The receptor's source is a man younger than 40 in good health and CMV-seronegative. CDR3 loop: CASNRQAAFYGYTF. DNA of the CDR3: TGTGCCAGCAACCGACAGGCGGCTTTCTATGGCTACACCTTC.